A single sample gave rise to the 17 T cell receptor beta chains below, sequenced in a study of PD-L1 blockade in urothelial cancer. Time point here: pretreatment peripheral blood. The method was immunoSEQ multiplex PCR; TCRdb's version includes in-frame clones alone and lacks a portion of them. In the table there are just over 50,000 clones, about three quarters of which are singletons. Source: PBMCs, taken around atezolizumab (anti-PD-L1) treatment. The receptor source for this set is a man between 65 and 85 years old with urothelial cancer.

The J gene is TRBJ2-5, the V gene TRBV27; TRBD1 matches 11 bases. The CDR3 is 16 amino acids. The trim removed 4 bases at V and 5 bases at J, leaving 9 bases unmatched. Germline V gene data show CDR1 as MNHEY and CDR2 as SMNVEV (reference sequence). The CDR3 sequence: CASSSGTGGFDETQYF. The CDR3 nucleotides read TGTGCCAGCAGTTCGGGGACAGGGGGTTTTGATGAGACCCAGTACTTC.

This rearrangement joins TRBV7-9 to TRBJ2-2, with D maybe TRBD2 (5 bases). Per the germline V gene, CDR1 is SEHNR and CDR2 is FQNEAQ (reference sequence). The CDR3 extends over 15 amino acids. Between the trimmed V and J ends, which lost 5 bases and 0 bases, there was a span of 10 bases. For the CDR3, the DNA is TGTGCCAGCAGCCCGTCGGGGTCGAACACCGGGGAGCTGTTTTTT. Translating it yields CASSPSGSNTGELFF.

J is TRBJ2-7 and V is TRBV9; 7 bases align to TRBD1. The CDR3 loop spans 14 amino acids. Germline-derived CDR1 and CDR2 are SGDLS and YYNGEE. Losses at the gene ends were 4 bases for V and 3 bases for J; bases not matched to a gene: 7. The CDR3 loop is CASSPGTANYEQYF. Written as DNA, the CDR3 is TGTGCCAGCAGCCCGGGGACAGCCAACTACGAGCAGTACTTC.

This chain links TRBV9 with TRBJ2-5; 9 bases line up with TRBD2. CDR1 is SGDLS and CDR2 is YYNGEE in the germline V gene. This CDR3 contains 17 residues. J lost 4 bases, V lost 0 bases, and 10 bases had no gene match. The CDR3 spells CASSVAAQRGASETQYF. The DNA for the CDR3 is TGTGCCAGCAGCGTAGCTGCCCAGCGGGGGGCCTCAGAGACCCAGTACTTC.

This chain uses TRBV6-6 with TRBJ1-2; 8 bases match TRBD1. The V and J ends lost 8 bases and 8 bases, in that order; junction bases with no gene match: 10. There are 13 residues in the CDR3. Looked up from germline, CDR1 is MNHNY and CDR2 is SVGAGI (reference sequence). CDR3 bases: TGTGCCAGCTATGGACAGGGAGTGGGCGGCTACACCTTC. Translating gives CASYGQGVGGYTF.

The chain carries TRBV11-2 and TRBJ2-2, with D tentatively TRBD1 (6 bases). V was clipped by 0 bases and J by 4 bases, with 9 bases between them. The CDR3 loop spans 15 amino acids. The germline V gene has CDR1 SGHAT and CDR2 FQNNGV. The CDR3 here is CASSLDRGRTGELFF. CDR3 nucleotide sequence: TGTGCCAGCAGCTTAGACAGGGGCCGCACCGGGGAGCTGTTTTTT.

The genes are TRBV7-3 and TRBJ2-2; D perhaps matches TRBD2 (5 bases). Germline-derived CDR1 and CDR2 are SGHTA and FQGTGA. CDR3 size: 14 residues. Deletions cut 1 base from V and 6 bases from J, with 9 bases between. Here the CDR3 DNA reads TGTGCCAGCAGCTTAATAGCGAGGGCCGGGGAGCTGTTTTTT. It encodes CASSLIARAGELFF.

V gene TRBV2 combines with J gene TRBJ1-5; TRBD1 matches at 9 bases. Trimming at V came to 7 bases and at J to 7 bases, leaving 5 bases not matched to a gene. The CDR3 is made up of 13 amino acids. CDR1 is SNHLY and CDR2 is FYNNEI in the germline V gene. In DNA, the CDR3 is TGTGCCAGCAAGGGACAGGGAGGACAGCCCCAGCATTTT. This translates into CASKGQGGQPQHF.

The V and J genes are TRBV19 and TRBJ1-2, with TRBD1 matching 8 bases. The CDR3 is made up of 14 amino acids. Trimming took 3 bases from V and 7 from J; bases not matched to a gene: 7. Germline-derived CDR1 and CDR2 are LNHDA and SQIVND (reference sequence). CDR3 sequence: CASSISDRVTGYTF. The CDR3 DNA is TGTGCCAGTAGTATCTCGGACAGGGTTACTGGCTACACCTTC. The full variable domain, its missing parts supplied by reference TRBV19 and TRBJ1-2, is DGGITQSPKYLFRKEGQNVTLSCEQNLNHDAMYWYRQDPGQGLRLIYYSQIVNDFQKGDIAEGYSVSREKKESFPLTVTSAQKNPTAFYLCASSISDRVTGYTFGSGTRLTVV.

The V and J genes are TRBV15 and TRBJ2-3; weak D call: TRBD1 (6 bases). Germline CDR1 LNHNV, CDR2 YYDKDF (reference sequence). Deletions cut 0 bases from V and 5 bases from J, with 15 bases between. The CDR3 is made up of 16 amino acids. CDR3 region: CATSREGRTDGDTQYF. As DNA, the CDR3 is TGTGCCACCAGCAGAGAGGGCAGGACAGATGGAGATACGCAGTATTTT.

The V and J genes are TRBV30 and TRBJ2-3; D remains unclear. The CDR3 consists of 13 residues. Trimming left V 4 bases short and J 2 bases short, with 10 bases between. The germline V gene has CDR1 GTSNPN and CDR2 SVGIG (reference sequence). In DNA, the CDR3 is TGTGCCTGGACGCGCCGAAACACAGATACGCAGTATTTT. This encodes CAWTRRNTDTQYF.

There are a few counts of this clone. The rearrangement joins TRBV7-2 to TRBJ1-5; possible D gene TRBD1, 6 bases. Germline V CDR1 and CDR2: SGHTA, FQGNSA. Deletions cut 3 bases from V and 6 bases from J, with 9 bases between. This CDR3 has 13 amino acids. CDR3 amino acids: CASSLSGAQPQHF. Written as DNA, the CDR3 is TGTGCCAGCAGCTTGTCAGGGGCTCAGCCCCAGCATTTT.

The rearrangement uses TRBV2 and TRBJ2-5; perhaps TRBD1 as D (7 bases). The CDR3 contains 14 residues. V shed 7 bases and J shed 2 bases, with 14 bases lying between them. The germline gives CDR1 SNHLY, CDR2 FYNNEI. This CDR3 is CASKGGTVQETQYF. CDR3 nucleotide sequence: TGTGCCAGCAAAGGGGGGACAGTTCAAGAGACCCAGTACTTC.

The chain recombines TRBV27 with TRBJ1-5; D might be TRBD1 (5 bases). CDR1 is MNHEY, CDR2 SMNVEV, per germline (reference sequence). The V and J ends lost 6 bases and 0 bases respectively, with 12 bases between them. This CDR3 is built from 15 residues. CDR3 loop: CASRQAPHSNQPQHF. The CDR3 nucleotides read TGTGCCAGCAGACAGGCACCCCATAGCAATCAGCCCCAGCATTTT.

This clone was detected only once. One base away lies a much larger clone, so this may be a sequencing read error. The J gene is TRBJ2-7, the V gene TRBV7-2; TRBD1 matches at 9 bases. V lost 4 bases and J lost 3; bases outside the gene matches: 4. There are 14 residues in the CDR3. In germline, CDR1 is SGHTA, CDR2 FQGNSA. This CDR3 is CASSSGTGYYEQYF. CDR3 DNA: TGTGCCAGCAGCTCCGGGACAGGGTACTACGAGCAGTACTTC.

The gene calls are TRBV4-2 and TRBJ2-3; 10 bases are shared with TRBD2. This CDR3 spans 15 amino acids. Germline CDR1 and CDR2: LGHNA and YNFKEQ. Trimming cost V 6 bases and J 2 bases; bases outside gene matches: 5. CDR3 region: CASSRTSGSTDTQYF. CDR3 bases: TGTGCCAGCAGTCGGACTAGCGGATCCACAGATACGCAGTATTTT.

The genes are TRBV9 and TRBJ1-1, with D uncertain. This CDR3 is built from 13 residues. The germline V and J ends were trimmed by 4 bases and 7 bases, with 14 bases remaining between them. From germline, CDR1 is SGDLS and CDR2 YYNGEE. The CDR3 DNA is TGTGCCAGCAGCCGGGTGCTCGGTTATGAAGCTTTCTTT. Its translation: CASSRVLGYEAFF.